The source of this T cell receptor (beta chain) is a study of T cell repertoires in cytomegalovirus infection. Overall study context: The public TCR beta signatures pointed to both CMV infection and matching HLA type. Study-level findings and limits: The study identified carriers of CMV plus the relevant HLA from cumulative public TCR beta family frequency. Dominating the ex vivo response were HLA-C-restricted CMV-specific TCR beta clonotypes.

TCRdb reanalysed the reads using MiXCR and keeps one entry per CDR3 protein. The sample has 57,000 or so distinct CDR3 sequences, around 30% seen once. Ten or more counts support this clonotype. No antigen is known for it. Trimming took 5 bases from V and 5 from J, leaving 18 bases between them. CDR3 length: 16 residues. In germline, CDR1 is SGHTA, CDR2 FQGNSA. This rearrangement joins TRBV7-2 to TRBJ2-2; D is perhaps TRBD2 (6 bases). Sequenced input: PBMCs, sequenced either directly or after in vitro stimulation (not recorded which). This receptor was identified in a human donor in good health (CMV status not recorded). Some clones in this sample may be carry-over from other donors' samples. This chain's CDR3 is CASSTPEGPWTGELFF. DNA of the CDR3: TGTGCCAGCAGCACCCCGGAGGGTCCCTGGACCGGGGAGCTGTTTTTT.